The 30 T cell receptor beta chains listed next were all sequenced from one sample in a study of immune heterogeneity within non-small cell lung tumors. Bulk tumor genomic DNA constituted the template, at around 600 ng per sample. During surgery, several far-apart biopsies were obtained from every primary tumor. Their non-small cell lung cancer was newly diagnosed and untreated, and the patients underwent curative surgery. It was with 32 V and 13 J primers that multiplex PCR amplified TCR beta CDR3. Using its own MiXCR run on the multiplex PCR reads, TCRdb lists one record per CDR3 protein. There are 1,900 or so distinct CDR3 sequences in the sample; 25% to 30% occur only once, and 13% lies in the top ten. Sequencing was performed on lung tumor tissue. These receptor sequences come from a woman in her fifties or sixties with non-small cell lung cancer.

This clonotype was observed a handful of times. The CDR3, as DNA: TGTGCCAGCAGCGCGAGGGACAGGTCCAACGAGCAGTACTTC. Translating it yields CASSARDRSNEQYF. The genes are TRBV5-6 and TRBJ2-7, with 8 positions matching TRBD1. V shed 4 bases and J 5 bases; nucleotides not matched to a gene: 8. Germline values: CDR1 SGHDT, CDR2 YYEEEE. The CDR3 spans 14 residues.

This clonotype is deemed medium-sized (0.01 to 0.1%). The gene calls are TRBV2 and TRBJ2-7; the D call may be TRBD1 or TRBD2 (5 bases each). Germline V gene lookup returns CDR1 SNHLY and CDR2 FYNNEI. V was cut by 3 bases and J by 6 bases, with 18 bases left in between. The CDR3 is made up of 15 amino acids. The CDR3 region is CASSDWTPRTSEQYF. The CDR3 nucleotides are TGTGCCAGCAGTGATTGGACTCCCAGGACATCCGAGCAGTACTTC.

This chain connects TRBV7-9 to TRBJ1-1; D not certain. The CDR3 loop spans 15 amino acids. Trimming left V 0 bases short and J 4 bases short, with 12 bases between. Germline loops: CDR1 SEHNR, CDR2 FQNEAQ (reference sequence). The CDR3 region is CASSLAGGVSTEAFF. CDR3 nucleotides: TGTGCCAGCAGCTTAGCAGGTGGGGTGAGCACTGAAGCTTTCTTT. The variable domain in full, with the rest retrieved from reference TRBV7-9 and TRBJ1-1, is DTGVSQNPRHKITKRGQNVTFRCDPISEHNRLYWYRQTLGQGPEFLTYFQNEAQLEKSRLLSDRFSAERPKGSFSTLEIQRTEQGDSAMYLCASSLAGGVSTEAFFGQGTRLTVV.

This clonotype was detected only a few times. V gene TRBV12-3 or TRBV12-4 combines with J gene TRBJ1-3; D remains ambiguous. The CDR3 contains 13 residues. The V gene lost 3 bases and the J gene lost 4 bases, with 7 bases spanning the gap. The CDR3 sequence: CASSLISGNTIYF. In DNA form, the CDR3 reads TGTGCCAGCAGTTTGATATCGGGAAACACCATATATTTT.

The chain carries TRBV6-4 and TRBJ2-3, with TRBD2 matching over 13 bases. Trimming removed 2 bases from V and 3 bases from J; junction bases left unmatched: 17. Germline values: CDR1 MRHNA, CDR2 SNTAGT. The CDR3 length is 21 residues. The DNA for the CDR3 is TGTGCCAGCAGTGACCCCCAGGCCTTACTAGCGGGAGGGCCGGAGACAGATACGCAGTATTTT. This gives the protein CASSDPQALLAGGPETDTQYF.

In its sample, this clonotype ranks as medium-sized (0.01 to 0.1%). The gene calls are TRBV10-1 and TRBJ1-5; unclear D gene. The CDR3 is made up of 13 amino acids. V lost 3 bases, J lost 5 bases, and 8 bases lay in between. From germline, CDR1 is WNHNN and CDR2 SYGVQD (reference sequence). CDR3 sequence (DNA): TGCGCCAGCAGTGATTTCGGGGATCAGCCCCAGCATTTT. Amino acids: CASSDFGDQPQHF.

The genes are TRBV7-2 and TRBJ2-2; 9 nucleotides agree with TRBD2. The V and J ends lost 6 bases and 3 bases, in that order; junction bases with no gene match: 14. Germline V gives CDR1 SGHTA, CDR2 FQGNSA. The CDR3 is 18 residues long. The CDR3 protein is CASRSTLRVAGDTGELFF. CDR3 DNA: TGTGCCAGCAGGTCAACCCTTCGGGTAGCGGGAGACACCGGGGAGCTGTTTTTT.

By frequency in the sample, this clonotype is medium-sized. This chain joins TRBV7-2 and TRBJ2-3; D ambiguous. The germline CDR1 and CDR2 sequences are SGHTA and FQGNSA. V shed 5 bases and J shed 0 bases, with 9 bases lying between them. This CDR3 is 14 amino acids long. The CDR3, as DNA: TGTGCCAGCAGCCCAACCACAAGCACAGATACGCAGTATTTT. Translation gives CASSPTTSTDTQYF.

This clonotype was counted between two and nine times. The chain couples TRBV7-6 to TRBJ1-1; D unresolved. There are 13 residues in the CDR3. Germline-derived CDR1 and CDR2 are SGHVS and FNYEAQ. Trimming pared 1 base from V and 4 bases from J, leaving 7 bases between. CDR3 in DNA: TGTGCCAGCAGCTTAGATGAGGGCACTGAAGCTTTCTTT. Its translation: CASSLDEGTEAFF.

V is TRBV20-1 and J is TRBJ1-5; 7 bases align to TRBD1. There are 14 residues in the CDR3. Germline V lookup: CDR1 DFQATT, CDR2 SNEGSKA (reference sequence). V trimming: 2 bases; J trimming: 2 bases; junction bases outside the gene matches: 3. DNA for the CDR3: TGCAGTGCTAGAAAGGGGGCAGGCAATCAGCCCCAGCATTTT. Translation: CSARKGAGNQPQHF.

On this clonotype: A read error is possible here, since a much larger clone lies one base away. The chain links TRBV7-9 to TRBJ1-3; possibly TRBD1 for D (5 bases). CDR1 is SEHNR, CDR2 FQNEAQ, per germline (reference sequence). CDR3 length: 17 amino acids. The V and J ends lost 5 bases and 4 bases respectively, with 21 bases between them. The CDR3 reads CASSRIDSLDPGNTIYF. The DNA for the CDR3 is TGTGCCAGCAGCCGAATCGACAGTTTAGATCCCGGAAACACCATATATTTT. Together with reference TRBV7-9 and TRBJ1-3, the CDR3 gives the full variable domain: DTGVSQNPRHKITKRGQNVTFRCDPISEHNRLYWYRQTLGQGPEFLTYFQNEAQLEKSRLLSDRFSAERPKGSFSTLEIQRTEQGDSAMYLCASSRIDSLDPGNTIYFGEGSWLTVV.

The count of this clonotype is one. The CDR3, as DNA: TGTGCCAGTAGTATTACCTCCGGGGGGTCGATAGATGGATTGGAGACCCAGTACTTC. It codes for CASSITSGGSIDGLETQYF. The V gene is TRBV19, the J gene TRBJ2-5; 7 positions match TRBD2. Trimming removed 3 bases from V and 5 bases from J; junction bases left unmatched: 21. Germline CDR1 LNHDA, CDR2 SQIVND (reference sequence). The CDR3 is made up of 19 amino acids.

V is TRBV10-3 and J is TRBJ2-5; 15 positions match TRBD2. Germline V gene data show CDR1 as ENHRY and CDR2 as SYGVKD. V was clipped by 4 bases and J by 5 bases; unmatched bases: 14. The CDR3 consists of 19 residues. The CDR3 nucleotides read TGTGCCATCAGTGGGAACGCCGTCGGGACTAGCGGGAGGCGTGAGACCCAGTACTTC. This sequence encodes CAISGNAVGTSGRRETQYF.

This chain uses TRBV30 with TRBJ2-5; no reliable D call. V lost 0 bases to trimming and J lost 2 bases, with 13 bases between them. The CDR3 is 15 residues long. Germline CDR1 reads GTSNPN; CDR2 reads SVGIG (reference sequence). In nucleotides, the CDR3 is TGTGCCTGGAGTGTGGGCGAAGGGTTACAAGAGACCCAGTACTTC. Its translation: CAWSVGEGLQETQYF.

Turning to this clonotype: Just one base apart from a much larger clone, this may be a read error. The chain carries TRBV5-1 and TRBJ2-3, with TRBD2 identical over 10 bases. The CDR3 consists of 14 residues. In germline, CDR1 is SGHRS, CDR2 YFSETQ. CDR3 bases: TGCGCCAGCAGTTCTAGCGGGAGCGCAGATAGGCAGTATTTT. As protein: CASSSSGSADRQYF.

CDR3 in DNA: TGTGCCAGCAGCTCCCAGACAGGGGAAATAGATACGCAGTATTTT. It is translated as CASSSQTGEIDTQYF. The genes are TRBV11-1 and TRBJ2-3, with 8 positions matching TRBD1. The V gene end was trimmed by 4 bases and the J gene end by 5 bases; junction bases not matched to a gene: 8. The CDR3 sequence is 15 residues long. The germline V gene has CDR1 SGHAT and CDR2 FQDESV (reference sequence).

This clonotype was detected only a few times. The V and J genes are TRBV20-1 and TRBJ1-1; D unclear. This CDR3 has 11 amino acids. Germline V CDR1 and CDR2: DFQATT, SNEGSKA (reference sequence). V lost 3 bases, J lost 12 bases, and 14 bases lay in between. CDR3 DNA: TGCAGTGCTAGCCCGTACAAAGGGTCTTTCTTT. Its protein is CSASPYKGSFF.

Of note for this clonotype: With a much larger clone just one base away, this may be a read error. No conserved phenylalanine or tryptophan is present at the end of the CDR3, so a read error is the likely explanation. J is TRBJ1-6 and V is TRBV30, with TRBD1 as a possible D gene (5 bases). Germline values: CDR1 GTSNPN, CDR2 SVGIG (reference sequence). This CDR3 comprises 16 residues. The V end was cut by 3 bases, the J end by 8 bases, with 20 bases between. The CDR3 here is CAWSSGLGLSDSPLHL. Here the CDR3 DNA reads TGTGCCTGGAGCTCAGGGTTGGGATTGAGTGATTCACCCCTCCACCTT.

This clonotype was found a few times. The chain combines TRBV6-1 with TRBJ1-5; D may be TRBD1 (5 bases). The CDR3 runs 14 residues. The ends were cut back, 6 bases at V and 6 bases at J, with 15 bases in the middle. From germline, CDR1 is MNHNS and CDR2 SASEGT. The CDR3 sequence is CASRNGGEGQPQHF. The CDR3 bases are TGTGCCAGCAGAAACGGGGGGGAGGGTCAGCCCCAGCATTTT.

The chain recombines TRBV7-9 with TRBJ2-3; 7 bases match TRBD2. Germline loops: CDR1 SEHNR, CDR2 FQNEAQ (reference sequence). The length of the CDR3 is 13 residues. The J segment lost 4 bases and the V segment lost 7 bases, leaving 5 bases of the junction unmatched. The DNA of the CDR3 is TGTGCCAGCACCCCTCGGGAGGCAGATACGCAGTATTTT. Its protein is CASTPREADTQYF.

V and J are TRBV28 and TRBJ2-7, with TRBD1 as a possible D gene (5 bases). The CDR3 consists of 16 residues. The V end lost 5 bases, the J end lost 1 base, and 18 bases lay between the germline ends. Germline V gene lookup returns CDR1 MDHEN and CDR2 SYDVKM. CDR3 in amino acids: CASSLLNKGPSYEQYF. In nucleotides, the CDR3 is TGTGCCAGCAGTCTACTCAATAAGGGGCCGTCCTACGAGCAGTACTTC.

The V and J genes are TRBV4-3 and TRBJ2-2; D is ambiguous. The CDR3 has 16 amino acids. V lost 0 bases to trimming and J lost 3 bases, with 11 bases between them. CDR1 LGHNA and CDR2 YSLEER come from the germline V gene. The DNA for the CDR3 is TGCGCCAGCAGCCAAGACTTACTTTTGGACACCGGGGAGCTGTTTTTT. This translates into CASSQDLLLDTGELFF.

This clonotype was seen a few times. The junction shows a germline mismatch at one end, possibly a read error. The V gene is TRBV5-1, the J gene TRBJ1-4, with TRBD1 matching over 7 bases. The CDR3 totals 16 residues. Germline loops: CDR1 SGHRS, CDR2 YFSETQ. The DNA for the CDR3 is TGCGCCAGCATCTTGACAGGGAGTTTGGCTAATGAAAAACTGTTTTTT. Translating gives CASILTGSLANEKLFF. Complete variable domain (other parts from reference TRBV5-1 and TRBJ1-4): KAGVTQTPRYLIKTRGQQVTLSCSPISGHRSVSWYQQTPGQGLQFLFEYFSETQRNKGNFPGRFSGRQFSNSRSEMNVSTLELGDSALYLCASILTGSLANEKLFFGSGTQLSVL.

This clonotype is termed large. The chain couples TRBV2 to TRBJ2-7, with 10 bases identical to TRBD1. CDR3 size: 14 residues. Losses at the gene ends were 6 bases for V and 6 bases for J; bases not matched to a gene: 8. Per the germline V gene, CDR1 is SNHLY and CDR2 is FYNNEI. CDR3 nucleotide sequence: TGTGCCAGCAGGTCCGGGACAGGGGTGGGCGAGCAGTACTTC. Translated, it gives CASRSGTGVGEQYF.

V is TRBV6-1 and J is TRBJ2-5; TRBD1 matches at 8 bases. V was clipped by 5 bases and J by 6 bases; unmatched bases: 8. This CDR3 has 14 amino acids. Germline loops: CDR1 MNHNS, CDR2 SASEGT. CDR3 bases: TGTGCCAGCAGTCCCGGGACAGGCTTGAAGACCCAGTACTTC. Translation: CASSPGTGLKTQYF.

This chain links TRBV20-1 with TRBJ1-2; D is uncertain. V was trimmed by 6 bases and J by 4 bases, leaving 15 bases between them. The CDR3 runs 13 residues. Germline CDR1 reads DFQATT; CDR2 reads SNEGSKA (reference sequence). Written as DNA, the CDR3 is TGCAGTGCCTCCTCTGGGCTCACCTATGGCTACACCTTC. It specifies CSASSGLTYGYTF.

In its sample, this clonotype is large. The chain recombines TRBV10-2 with TRBJ1-6; no reliable D call. V lost 0 bases and J lost 1, with 7 bases in between. This CDR3 comprises 16 residues. Per the germline V gene, CDR1 is WSHSY and CDR2 is SAAADI. As DNA, the CDR3 is TGCGCCAGCAGTGAGTCGATGGTTTCCTATAATTCACCCCTCCACTTT. Its protein is CASSESMVSYNSPLHF.

This clonotype was recorded a few times. The chain joins TRBV20-1 to TRBJ1-4; a possible D gene is TRBD1 (5 bases). The germline V and J ends were trimmed by 7 bases and 8 bases, with 14 bases remaining between them. The CDR3 contains 12 residues. Germline values: CDR1 DFQATT, CDR2 SNEGSKA (reference sequence). This chain's CDR3 is CSVNRGGEKLFF. The CDR3 bases are TGCAGTGTTAATCGCGGGGGAGAAAAACTGTTTTTT.

Regarding this clonotype: One end of the junction varies from germline; a read error may be responsible. J is TRBJ2-7 and V is TRBV7-2; D remains ambiguous. This CDR3 is built from 11 residues. Germline V gene data show CDR1 as SGHTA and CDR2 as FQGNSA. CDR3 nucleotide sequence: TGTGCCAGCAGCCACTCCCACGAGCAGTACTTC. This encodes CASSHSHEQYF.

About this clonotype: Given a much more abundant clone one base away, this may be a read error. V and J are TRBV28 and TRBJ1-3; D gene uncertain. Trimming took off 4 bases at V and 0 bases at J, with 13 bases between the two ends. The CDR3 consists of 16 residues. Germline loops: CDR1 MDHEN, CDR2 SYDVKM. The CDR3 nucleotides are TGTGCCAGCAGTTCTTGGCGAGAGAGCTCTGGAAACACCATATATTTT. Amino acid sequence: CASSSWRESSGNTIYF.